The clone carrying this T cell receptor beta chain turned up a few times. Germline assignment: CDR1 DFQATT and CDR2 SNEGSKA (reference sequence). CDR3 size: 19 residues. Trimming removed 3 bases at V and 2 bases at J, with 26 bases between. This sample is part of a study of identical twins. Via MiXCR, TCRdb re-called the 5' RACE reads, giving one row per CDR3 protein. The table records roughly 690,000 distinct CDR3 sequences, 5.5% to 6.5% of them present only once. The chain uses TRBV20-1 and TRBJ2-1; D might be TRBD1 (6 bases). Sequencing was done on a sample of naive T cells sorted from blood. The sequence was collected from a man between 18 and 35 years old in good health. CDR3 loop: CSARGATGGAADTYNEQFF. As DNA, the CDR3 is TGCAGTGCTAGGGGGGCCACCGGAGGCGCGGCAGATACCTACAATGAGCAGTTCTTC.